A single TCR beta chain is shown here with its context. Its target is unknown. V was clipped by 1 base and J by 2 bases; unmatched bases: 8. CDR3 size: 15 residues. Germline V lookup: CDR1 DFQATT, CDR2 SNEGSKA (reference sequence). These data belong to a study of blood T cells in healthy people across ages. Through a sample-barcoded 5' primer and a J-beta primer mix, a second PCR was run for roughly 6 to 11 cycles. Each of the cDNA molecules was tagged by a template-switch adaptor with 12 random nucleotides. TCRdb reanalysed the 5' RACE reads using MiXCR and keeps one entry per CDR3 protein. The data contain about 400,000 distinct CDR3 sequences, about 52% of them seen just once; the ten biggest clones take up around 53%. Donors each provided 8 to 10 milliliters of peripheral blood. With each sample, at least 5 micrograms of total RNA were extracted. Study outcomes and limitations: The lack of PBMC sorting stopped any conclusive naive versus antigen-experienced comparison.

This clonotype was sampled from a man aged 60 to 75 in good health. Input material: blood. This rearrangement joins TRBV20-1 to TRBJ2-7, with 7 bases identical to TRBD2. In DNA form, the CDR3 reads TGCAGTGCTAGAGTGGAGCGGGGAACCCCCTACGAGCAGTACTTC. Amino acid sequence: CSARVERGTPYEQYF.